Listed here are 22 T cell receptor beta chains from one sample, sequenced in a study of blood T cell repertoires in COVID-19. Profiling relied on immunoSEQ multiplex PCR, and the TCRdb table lists in-frame clones only, not all of them. The table lists 150,000 to 200,000 clones, around 84% of them singletons, with less than 6% in the top ten. The specimen was PBMCs or T cells enriched from blood (not recorded which). These receptors were obtained from a middle-aged man who had recovered from COVID-19.

V is TRBV25-1 and J is TRBJ2-1; tentatively, D is TRBD2 (7 bases). Germline values: CDR1 MGHDK, CDR2 SYGVNS. There are 15 residues in the CDR3. V gave up 1 base and J gave up 6 bases, with 13 bases separating them. The CDR3: CASSEWRGGGNEQFF. CDR3 nucleotide sequence: TGTGCCAGCAGTGAATGGAGAGGGGGGGGCAATGAGCAGTTCTTC.

This rearrangement joins TRBV10-1 to TRBJ1-2, with 9 bases fitting TRBD1. Germline CDR1 is WNHNN and CDR2 is SYGVQD (reference sequence). V gave up 6 bases and J gave up 8 bases; unmatched junction bases: 10. The CDR3 consists of 14 residues. CDR3 DNA sequence: TGCGCCAGCAGCCCCGGGACAGGGCCCGAGGGCTACACCTTC. Translating it yields CASSPGTGPEGYTF.

A note on this clone: Other DNA sequences in this specimen translate into the identical CDR3. The chain combines TRBV5-1 with TRBJ1-6; D perhaps matches TRBD1 (6 bases). The V gene lost 3 bases and the J gene lost 7 bases, with 11 bases spanning the gap. The CDR3 totals 14 residues. The V gene's germline CDR1 is SGHRS and CDR2 YFSETQ. The CDR3 sequence: CASSSGQINSPLHF. The CDR3 bases are TGCGCCAGCAGCTCAGGACAGATCAATTCACCCCTCCACTTT.

The genes are TRBV7-6 and TRBJ1-3, with D unresolved. Per germline, CDR1 SGHVS and CDR2 FNYEAQ. Trimming pared 2 bases from V and 0 bases from J, leaving 14 bases between. The CDR3 length is 17 residues. CDR3 sequence reads: CASSLMGSESSGNTIYF. The CDR3 region has the DNA TGTGCCAGCAGCTTAATGGGCAGTGAGAGCTCTGGAAACACCATATATTTT. The entire variable domain, with the rest obtained from reference TRBV7-6 and TRBJ1-3, is as follows: GAGVSQSPRYKVTKRGQDVALRCDPISGHVSLYWYRQALGQGPEFLTYFNYEAQQDKSGLPNDRFSAERPEGSISTLTIQRTEQRDSAMYRCASSLMGSESSGNTIYFGEGSWLTVV.

V usage is TRBV6-5 and J usage is TRBJ1-2; the D is unclear. V shed 0 bases and J shed 13 bases, with 12 bases lying between them. Germline CDR1 MNHEY, CDR2 SVGAGI. This CDR3 region has 12 residues. CDR3: CASSYSNTGLTF. In DNA form, the CDR3 reads TGTGCCAGCAGTTACTCGAATACCGGACTCACCTTC.

The chain couples TRBV30 to TRBJ2-1, with 7 bases matching TRBD2. CDR1 is GTSNPN, CDR2 SVGIG, per germline (reference sequence). Unmatched junction bases numbered 19, after V lost 4 bases and J lost 1 base. This CDR3 comprises 19 residues. The DNA for the CDR3 is TGTGCCTGGACCTCCCCACCAGGAGTGGGGGGGGGTTCCTACAATGAGCAGTTCTTC. Protein sequence: CAWTSPPGVGGGSYNEQFF.

The chain uses TRBV5-1 and TRBJ2-1, with 9 nucleotides matching TRBD1. CDR3 length: 15 residues. Germline CDR1 SGHRS, CDR2 YFSETQ. The trim removed 3 bases at V and 7 bases at J, leaving 8 bases unmatched. DNA for the CDR3: TGCGCCAGCAGCTATCCTGACAGGGGGGGAAATGAGCAGTTCTTC. It specifies CASSYPDRGGNEQFF.

This chain joins TRBV18 and TRBJ2-1; D is ambiguous. Per germline, CDR1 KGHSH and CDR2 LQKENI. The CDR3 has 15 residues. The V gene lost 2 bases and the J gene lost 0 bases, with 8 bases spanning the gap. The CDR3 bases are TGTGCCAGCTCACCAAAGCAGGTCTCCTACAATGAGCAGTTCTTC. This translates into CASSPKQVSYNEQFF.

This clone was seen more than once but under ten times. The rearrangement links TRBV5-1 to TRBJ2-1; TRBD1 matches 7 bases. V was clipped by 7 bases and J by 4 bases; unmatched bases: 8. CDR1 is SGHRS, CDR2 YFSETQ, per germline. CDR3 length equals 14 residues. The CDR3 bases are TGCGCCAGCGCTTTCTCACAGGGGTACAATGAGCAGTTCTTC. This gives the protein CASAFSQGYNEQFF. Complete variable domain (other parts from reference TRBV5-1 and TRBJ2-1): KAGVTQTPRYLIKTRGQQVTLSCSPISGHRSVSWYQQTPGQGLQFLFEYFSETQRNKGNFPGRFSGRQFSNSRSEMNVSTLELGDSALYLCASAFSQGYNEQFFGPGTRLTVL.

The sample holds a few counts of this clone. The chain couples TRBV12-3 or TRBV12-4 to TRBJ1-2; 7 nucleotides agree with TRBD1. The V gene end was trimmed by 5 bases and the J gene end by 4 bases; junction bases not matched to a gene: 4. This CDR3 is 13 amino acids long. The CDR3 DNA follows: TGTGCCAGCAGTCTGGGGACAGTCTATGGCTACACCTTC. Protein: CASSLGTVYGYTF.

This clone was observed a few times. The V call is TRBV3-1 (or the pseudogene TRBV3-2), the J call TRBJ1-5, with 9 bases aligning to TRBD1. V lost 6 bases, J lost 5 bases, and 5 bases stayed unmatched. Germline V lookup: CDR1 LGHDT, CDR2 YNNKEL (reference sequence). The CDR3 spans 14 residues. The CDR3 sequence: CASSQGQGDQPQHF. The CDR3 bases are TGTGCCAGCAGTCAGGGACAGGGTGATCAGCCCCAGCATTTT.

The chain combines TRBV7-9 with TRBJ2-2, with TRBD1 matching over 7 bases. The CDR3 extends over 16 amino acids. With 5 bases clipped from V and 0 bases from J, the junction kept 6 bases outside the gene matches. The germline V gene encodes CDR1 SEHNR and CDR2 FQNEAQ (reference sequence). The CDR3 protein is CASSRGRKPNTGELFF. The CDR3 DNA sequence: TGTGCCAGCAGCAGGGGGCGGAAACCGAACACCGGGGAGCTGTTTTTT. The complete variable domain, with remaining parts taken from reference TRBV7-9 and TRBJ2-2, reads DTGVSQNPRHKITKRGQNVTFRCDPISEHNRLYWYRQTLGQGPEFLTYFQNEAQLEKSRLLSDRFSAERPKGSFSTLEIQRTEQGDSAMYLCASSRGRKPNTGELFFGEGSRLTVL.

This chain uses TRBV18 with TRBJ2-5; D is undetermined. Trimming took off 3 bases at V and 0 bases at J, with 5 bases between the two ends. Germline V CDR1 and CDR2: KGHSH, LQKENI. CDR3 length: 13 amino acids. CDR3 sequence reads: CASSPLYQETQYF. The CDR3 DNA reads as TGTGCCAGCTCACCTCTGTACCAAGAGACCCAGTACTTC.

The chain has TRBV10-3 and TRBJ2-2; 9 nucleotides align to TRBD2. Germline V CDR1 and CDR2: ENHRY, SYGVKD. This CDR3 has 16 residues. The trim removed 0 bases at V and 6 bases at J, leaving 5 bases unmatched. Written as DNA, the CDR3 is TGTGCCATCAGTGAGTCGGAGCGGGGGGTGTCCGGGGAGCTGTTTTTT. Protein product: CAISESERGVSGELFF.

This chain links TRBV6-5 with TRBJ1-1; D is unclear. Per germline, CDR1 MNHEY and CDR2 SVGAGI. V was pared by 6 bases and J by 1 base, with 9 bases between. The CDR3 contains 13 residues. CDR3 coding DNA: TGTGCCAGCAGCTCACAGCCGAACACTGAAGCTTTCTTT. Encoded protein: CASSSQPNTEAFF.

The rearrangement joins TRBV15 to TRBJ1-4; D unresolved. V gave up 1 base and J gave up 5 bases, with 11 bases separating them. Germline V gene data show CDR1 as LNHNV and CDR2 as YYDKDF (reference sequence). The CDR3 runs to 15 residues. CDR3 amino acids: CATSRGEGGNEKLFF. For the CDR3, the DNA is TGTGCCACCAGCAGAGGGGAGGGCGGCAATGAAAAACTGTTTTTT.

J is TRBJ1-3 and V is TRBV18; perhaps TRBD1 as D (6 bases). Looked up from germline, CDR1 is KGHSH and CDR2 is LQKENI. CDR3 size: 16 residues. The germline V and J ends were trimmed by 3 bases and 0 bases, with 12 bases remaining between them. Here the CDR3 reads CASSPNTGNSGNTIYF. CDR3 sequence (DNA): TGTGCCAGCTCACCGAATACAGGGAACTCTGGAAACACCATATATTTT.

This clone has more than one count but fewer than ten. The chain links TRBV30 to TRBJ2-1, with no clear D. From germline, CDR1 is GTSNPN and CDR2 SVGIG (reference sequence). V shed 1 base and J shed 5 bases, with 9 bases lying between them. CDR3 size: 13 residues. Here the CDR3 DNA reads TGTGCCTGGAGTGATACGAGGAACAATGAGCAGTTCTTC. Protein: CAWSDTRNNEQFF.

Points on this clone: The same CDR3 arises from other DNA sequences in this sample as well. This rearrangement joins TRBV18 to TRBJ2-7; 7 nucleotides agree with TRBD1. Trimming cost V 3 bases and J 3 bases; bases outside gene matches: 2. Germline V gene data show CDR1 as KGHSH and CDR2 as LQKENI. This CDR3 is built from 13 residues. In nucleotides, the CDR3 is TGTGCCAGCTCACCTCGACAGGGCTACGAGCAGTACTTC. Its protein product is CASSPRQGYEQYF.

This rearrangement joins TRBV6-5 to TRBJ1-2; tentatively, D is TRBD1 (5 bases). V gave up 0 bases and J gave up 5 bases, with 13 bases separating them. Looked up from germline, CDR1 is MNHEY and CDR2 is SVGAGI. This CDR3 contains 15 residues. This chain's CDR3 is CASSYSKGRDYGYTF. Written as DNA, the CDR3 is TGTGCCAGCAGTTACTCGAAGGGCAGGGATTATGGCTACACCTTC.

The V call is TRBV4-1, the J call TRBJ1-3; D gene uncertain. Germline V gives CDR1 MGHRA, CDR2 YSYEKL. The CDR3 runs to 17 residues. Trimming pared 2 bases from V and 1 base from J, leaving 15 bases between. The CDR3, as DNA: TGCGCCAGCAGCCAACATACTCTGGTCGAGTCTGGAAACACCATATATTTT. The encoded protein is CASSQHTLVESGNTIYF.

The rearrangement links TRBV11-2 to TRBJ2-3, with 14 bases fitting TRBD2. Germline V gene data show CDR1 as SGHAT and CDR2 as FQNNGV. CDR3 length: 18 amino acids. After removal of 3 bases from V and 5 bases from J, the junction contained 10 bases not matched to a gene. The CDR3 DNA follows: TGTGCCAGCAGCTTCGGGCGCCGACTAGCGGGGGGGGGAGATACGCAGTATTTT. The encoded protein is CASSFGRRLAGGGDTQYF.